The TCR beta chain under discussion was sequenced for a study of cytomegalovirus exposure and HLA in healthy donors. Points from the study as a whole: Solely CMV serostatus was available to characterize immune exposure. An analysis done earlier found most TCR beta V segments productive about 87% or about 30% of the time. Researchers reported from a later analysis that most CMV-associated TCR beta chains appeared HLA-restricted.

This CDR3 comprises 17 residues. CDR1 is LGHNA and CDR2 is YSLEER in the germline V gene. J lost 4 bases, V lost 0 bases, and 9 bases had no gene match. Donors in the study were healthy people who gave bone marrow. PCR involved 60 Vbeta and 13 Jbeta primers. Profiled with immunoSEQ multiplex PCR; TCRdb holds only in-frame clones, not every one. The data show approximately 53,000 clones, 65% to 80% seen once. Of note for this clone: The antigen is not known.

The clonotype originates from a woman in her fifties or sixties in good health and CMV-seronegative. Sequenced: PBMCs. The gene calls are TRBV4-3 and TRBJ2-3; 8 nucleotides align to TRBD2. CDR3 in amino acids: CASSQELASGPADTQYF. The CDR3 DNA follows: TGCGCCAGCAGCCAAGAGTTGGCTAGCGGGCCCGCAGATACGCAGTATTTT.